This TCR beta chain was captured by sequencing in a study of cytomegalovirus exposure and HLA in healthy donors. Study conclusions and caveats: A link between a missense DCLRE1C variant and TCR beta V- and J-gene trimming emerged from a later analysis. A later analysis by the authors found several of the most significant clusters apparently linked to common viral pathogens. Donors were assumed by presence/absence analyses to have roughly uniform sequencing depth.

Per the germline V gene, CDR1 is MNHEY and CDR2 is SVGAGI. V was cut by 4 bases and J by 2 bases, with 9 bases left in between. This CDR3 comprises 13 residues. The study ran its PCR with 60 Vbeta and 13 Jbeta primers. The data were produced by immunoSEQ multiplex PCR, yet TCRdb's version contains in-frame clones alone and is incomplete. The data contain roughly 120,000 clones, roughly 70% of them singletons. Remarks on this clone: Its antigen is unidentified.

The source is a man aged 40-50 years in good health and CMV-seropositive. Sequencing input: PBMCs. The chain employs TRBV6-5 and TRBJ2-7; no firm D call. CDR3 bases: TGTGCCAGCAGTTCCCCACAGACCTACGAGCAGTACTTC. It codes for CASSSPQTYEQYF.